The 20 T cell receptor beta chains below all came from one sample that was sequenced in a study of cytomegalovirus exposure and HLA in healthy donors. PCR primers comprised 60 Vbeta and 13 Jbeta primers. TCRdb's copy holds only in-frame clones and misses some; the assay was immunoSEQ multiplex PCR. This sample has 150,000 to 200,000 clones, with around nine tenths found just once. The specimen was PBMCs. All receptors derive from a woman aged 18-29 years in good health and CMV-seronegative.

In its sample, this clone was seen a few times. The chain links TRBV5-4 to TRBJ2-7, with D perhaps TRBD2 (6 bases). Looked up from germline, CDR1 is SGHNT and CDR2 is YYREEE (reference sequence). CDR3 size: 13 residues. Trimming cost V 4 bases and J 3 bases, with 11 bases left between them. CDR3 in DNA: TGTGCCAGCAGCGTTCCCGGGGGCTACGAGCAGTACTTC. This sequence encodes CASSVPGGYEQYF.

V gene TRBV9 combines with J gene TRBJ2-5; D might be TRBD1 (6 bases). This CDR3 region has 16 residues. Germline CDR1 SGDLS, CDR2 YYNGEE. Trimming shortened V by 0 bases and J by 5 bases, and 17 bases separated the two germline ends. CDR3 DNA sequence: TGTGCCAGCAGCGTAGGGGCAGGGGCAGTACGGGAGACCCAGTACTTC. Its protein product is CASSVGAGAVRETQYF.

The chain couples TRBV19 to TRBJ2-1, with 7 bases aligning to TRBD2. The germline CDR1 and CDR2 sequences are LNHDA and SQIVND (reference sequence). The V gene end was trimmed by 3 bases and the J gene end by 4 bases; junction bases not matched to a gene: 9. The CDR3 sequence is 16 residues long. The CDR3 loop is CASSISSGPAYNEQFF. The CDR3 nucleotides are TGTGCCAGTAGTATTAGTAGCGGGCCGGCGTACAATGAGCAGTTCTTC.

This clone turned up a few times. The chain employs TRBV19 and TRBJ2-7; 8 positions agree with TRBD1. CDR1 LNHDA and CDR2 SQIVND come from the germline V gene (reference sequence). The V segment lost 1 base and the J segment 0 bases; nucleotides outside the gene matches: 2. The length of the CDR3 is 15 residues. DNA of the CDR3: TGTGCCAGTAGTATAGGGACAGGGAACTCCTACGAGCAGTACTTC. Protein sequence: CASSIGTGNSYEQYF.

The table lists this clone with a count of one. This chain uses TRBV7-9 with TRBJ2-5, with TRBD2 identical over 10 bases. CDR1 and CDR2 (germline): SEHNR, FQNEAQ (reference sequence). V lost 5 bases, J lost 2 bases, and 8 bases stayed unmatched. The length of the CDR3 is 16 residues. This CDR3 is CASSPWLAGAQETQYF. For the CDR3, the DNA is TGTGCCAGCAGCCCGTGGCTAGCGGGAGCTCAAGAGACCCAGTACTTC.

CDR3 in amino acids: CASSPLLAMGGSEQFF. CDR3 nucleotide sequence: TGCGCCAGCAGCCCTCTCCTAGCGATGGGTGGAAGTGAGCAGTTCTTC. The J gene is TRBJ2-1, the V gene TRBV5-1; D is possibly TRBD2 (6 bases). This CDR3 comprises 16 residues. The germline V gene has CDR1 SGHRS and CDR2 YFSETQ. V lost 4 bases, J lost 9 bases, and 23 bases lay in between. Drawing the rest from reference TRBV5-1 and TRBJ2-1, the complete variable domain is KAGVTQTPRYLIKTRGQQVTLSCSPISGHRSVSWYQQTPGQGLQFLFEYFSETQRNKGNFPGRFSGRQFSNSRSEMNVSTLELGDSALYLCASSPLLAMGGSEQFFGPGTRLTVL.

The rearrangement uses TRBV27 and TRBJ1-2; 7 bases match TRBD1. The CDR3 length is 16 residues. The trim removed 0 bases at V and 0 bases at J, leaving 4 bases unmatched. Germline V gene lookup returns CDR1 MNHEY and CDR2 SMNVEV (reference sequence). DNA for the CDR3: TGTGCCAGCAGTTTATCTGGGCAGGGGGCTAACTATGGCTACACCTTC. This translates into CASSLSGQGANYGYTF.

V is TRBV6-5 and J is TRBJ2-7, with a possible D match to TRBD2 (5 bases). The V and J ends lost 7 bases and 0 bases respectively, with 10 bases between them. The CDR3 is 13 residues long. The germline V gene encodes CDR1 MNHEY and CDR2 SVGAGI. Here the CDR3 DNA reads TGTGCCAGCAAGAGGGTCCACTCCTACGAGCAGTACTTC. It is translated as CASKRVHSYEQYF.

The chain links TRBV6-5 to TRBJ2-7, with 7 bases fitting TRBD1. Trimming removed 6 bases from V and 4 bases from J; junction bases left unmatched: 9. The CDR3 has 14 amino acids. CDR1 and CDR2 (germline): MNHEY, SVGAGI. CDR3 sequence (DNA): TGTGCCAGCAGCCTCGCCGGGACAGAGTACGAGCAGTACTTC. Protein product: CASSLAGTEYEQYF.

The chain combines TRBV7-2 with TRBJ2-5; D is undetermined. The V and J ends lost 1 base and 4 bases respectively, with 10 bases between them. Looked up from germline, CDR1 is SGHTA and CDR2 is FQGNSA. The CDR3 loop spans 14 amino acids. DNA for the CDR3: TGTGCCAGCAGCTTAGTCGCTCCGCGAGAGACCCAGTACTTC. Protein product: CASSLVAPRETQYF.

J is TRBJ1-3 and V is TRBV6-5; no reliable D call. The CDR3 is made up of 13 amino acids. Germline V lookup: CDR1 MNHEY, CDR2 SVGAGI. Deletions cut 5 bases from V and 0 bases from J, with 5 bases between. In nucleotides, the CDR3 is TGTGCCAGCAGTACGGTCTCTGGAAACACCATATATTTT. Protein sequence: CASSTVSGNTIYF.

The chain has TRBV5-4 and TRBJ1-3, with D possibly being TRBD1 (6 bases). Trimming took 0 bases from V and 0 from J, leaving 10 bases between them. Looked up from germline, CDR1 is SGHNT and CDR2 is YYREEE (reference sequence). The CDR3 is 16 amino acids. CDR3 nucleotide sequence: TGTGCCAGCAGCTTGGGGCAGGGGAGCTCTGGAAACACCATATATTTT. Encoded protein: CASSLGQGSSGNTIYF.

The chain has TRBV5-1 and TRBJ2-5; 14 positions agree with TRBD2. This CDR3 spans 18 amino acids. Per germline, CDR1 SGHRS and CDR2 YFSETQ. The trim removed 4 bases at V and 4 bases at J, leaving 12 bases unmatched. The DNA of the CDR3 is TGCGCCAGCAGCGGAGGGGGACTAGCGGGAGATGTGCGAGAGACCCAGTACTTC. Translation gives CASSGGGLAGDVRETQYF.

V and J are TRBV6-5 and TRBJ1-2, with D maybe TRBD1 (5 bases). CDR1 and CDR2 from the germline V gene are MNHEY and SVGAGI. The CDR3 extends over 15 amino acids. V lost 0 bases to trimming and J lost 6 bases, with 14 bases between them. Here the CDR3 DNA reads TGTGCCAGCAGTTACTCGGTGTGGGGGGTCAATGGCTACACCTTC. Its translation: CASSYSVWGVNGYTF.

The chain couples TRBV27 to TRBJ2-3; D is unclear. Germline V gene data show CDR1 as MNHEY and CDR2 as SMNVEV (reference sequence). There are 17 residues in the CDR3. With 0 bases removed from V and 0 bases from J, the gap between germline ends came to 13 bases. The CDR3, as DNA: TGTGCCAGCAGTTTATCTTGGCGGAGTACTAGCACAGATACGCAGTATTTT. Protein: CASSLSWRSTSTDTQYF.

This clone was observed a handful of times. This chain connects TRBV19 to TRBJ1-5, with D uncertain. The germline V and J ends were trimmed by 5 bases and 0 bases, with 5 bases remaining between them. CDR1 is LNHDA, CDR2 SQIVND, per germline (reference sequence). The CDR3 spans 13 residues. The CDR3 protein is CASSYSSNQPQHF. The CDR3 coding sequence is TGTGCCAGTAGTTATTCTAGCAATCAGCCCCAGCATTTT.

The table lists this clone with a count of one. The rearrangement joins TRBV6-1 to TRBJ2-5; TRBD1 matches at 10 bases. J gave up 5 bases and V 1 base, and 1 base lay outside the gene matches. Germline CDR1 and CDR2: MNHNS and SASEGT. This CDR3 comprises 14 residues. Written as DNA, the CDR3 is TGTGCCAGCAGTGAAGGGGGACAGGGGGAGACCCAGTACTTC. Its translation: CASSEGGQGETQYF.

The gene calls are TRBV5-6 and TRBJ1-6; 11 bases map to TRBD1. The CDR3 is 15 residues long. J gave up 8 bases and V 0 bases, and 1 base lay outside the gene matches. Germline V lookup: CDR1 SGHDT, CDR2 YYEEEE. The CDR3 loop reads CASSLGDRGYSPLHF. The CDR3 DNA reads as TGTGCCAGCAGCTTGGGGGACAGGGGGTATTCACCCCTCCACTTT.

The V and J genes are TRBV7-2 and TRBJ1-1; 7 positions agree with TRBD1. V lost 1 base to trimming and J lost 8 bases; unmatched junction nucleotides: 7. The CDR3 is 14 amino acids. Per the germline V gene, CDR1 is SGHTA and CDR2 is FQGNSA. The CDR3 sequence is CASSLVVRQGEAFF. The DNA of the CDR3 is TGTGCCAGCAGCTTAGTGGTCCGACAGGGAGAAGCTTTCTTT.

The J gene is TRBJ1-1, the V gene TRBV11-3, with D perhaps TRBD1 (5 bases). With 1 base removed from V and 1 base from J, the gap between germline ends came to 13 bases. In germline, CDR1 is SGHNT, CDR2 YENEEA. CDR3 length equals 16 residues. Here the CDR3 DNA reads TGTGCCAGCAGCTTAGTTTCACTCAGGGCGAACACTGAAGCTTTCTTT. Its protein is CASSLVSLRANTEAFF. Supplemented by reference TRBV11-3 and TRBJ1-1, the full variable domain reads EAGVVQSPRYKIIEKKQPVAFWCNPISGHNTLYWYLQNLGQGPELLIRYENEEAVDDSQLPKDRFSAERLKGVDSTLKIQPAELGDSAVYLCASSLVSLRANTEAFFGQGTRLTVV.